A selection of T cell receptor beta chains follows, all from one sample in a study of sequential checkpoint blockade in melanoma. Sequencing used immunoSEQ multiplex PCR; TCRdb keeps in-frame clones, though not all of them. The sample consists of around 18,000 clones, under 75% of them appearing once. Sequencing was performed on CD8+ T cells sorted from blood (inferred from file names), taken from a patient given nivolumab and ipilimumab in sequence. These receptors were collected from a human donor with melanoma. CDR3s include the opening cysteine and the closing phenylalanine or tryptophan. The D gene is left open where the match is weak. Size is stated for part of the rows, as once, few or many counts, or as a class when the clone is expanded.

TRBV4-1	TRBJ2-7	once	TRBD1	CASSQGTGGSYEQYF	TGCGCCAGCAGCCAAGGGACAGGGGGCTCCTACGAGCAGTACTTC
TRBV28	TRBJ1-6	.	.	CASSRGGFNSNSPLHF	TGTGCCAGCAGTCGGGGGGGCTTCAACTCTAATTCACCCCTCCACTTT
TRBV13	TRBJ2-7	.	TRBD2	CASSVGGGYEQYF	TGTGCCAGCAGCGTCGGCGGGGGCTACGAGCAGTACTTC
TRBV30	TRBJ2-1	.	.	CAWSVPRASYNEQFF	TGTGCCTGGAGTGTACCCAGGGCGTCCTACAATGAGCAGTTCTTC
TRBV5-1	TRBJ1-1	.	.	CASSLASRGPTEAFF	TGCGCCAGCAGCTTGGCCAGTAGGGGCCCCACTGAAGCTTTCTTT
TRBV7-6	TRBJ1-4	few	TRBD1	CASSLGGTGVILNEKLFF	TGTGCCAGCAGCTTAGGTGGTACAGGGGTTATCCTTAATGAAAAACTGTTTTTT
TRBV4-2	TRBJ2-1	.	TRBD2	CASSQASGTSGTSYILNEQFF	TGTGCCAGCAGCCAAGCCTCCGGGACTAGCGGAACGTCCTATATTTTGAATGAGCAGTTCTTC
TRBV27	TRBJ2-7	.	TRBD1	CASSPAWTGGYEQYF	TGTGCCAGCAGTCCTGCCTGGACAGGGGGGTACGAGCAGTACTTC
TRBV4-1	TRBJ2-5	.	TRBD1	CASSHGGQGREETQYF	TGTGCCAGCAGCCATGGTGGACAGGGGAGGGAAGAGACCCAGTACTTC
TRBV19	TRBJ2-7	once	TRBD1	CASSIGQGAYEQYF	TGTGCCAGTAGTATTGGCCAGGGGGCCTACGAGCAGTACTTC
TRBV30	TRBJ2-1	.	TRBD2	CAWTGTSSYNEQFF	TGTGCCTGGACCGGGACTAGCTCCTACAATGAGCAGTTCTTC
TRBV11-2	TRBJ2-7	.	TRBD1	CASSLHRGSYEQYF	TGTGCCAGCAGCCTACACAGGGGATCCTACGAGCAGTACTTC
TRBV29-1	TRBJ1-2	few	.	CSGTQGTVDGYTF	TGCAGCGGCACACAGGGAACGGTGGATGGCTACACCTTC
TRBV5-6	TRBJ2-1	.	TRBD2	CASSFGLAGAHEQFF	TGTGCCAGCAGCTTCGGACTAGCGGGAGCCCATGAGCAGTTCTTC
TRBV7-2	TRBJ1-6	.	.	CASSLRDTSNRVEPLHF	TGTGCCAGCAGCTTACGCGACACATCCAACAGGGTGGAGCCCCTCCACTTT
TRBV6-5	TRBJ1-1	.	.	CASSYSSRWGHTEAFF	TGTGCCAGCAGTTACTCATCCAGGTGGGGGCACACTGAAGCTTTCTTT
TRBV5-1	TRBJ2-1	.	TRBD1	CASSPGQGLNEQFF	TGCGCCAGCAGCCCGGGACAGGGGCTCAATGAGCAGTTCTTC
TRBV19	TRBJ2-7	.	.	CASSIGGQSYEQYF	TGTGCCAGTAGTATCGGAGGACAGTCCTACGAGCAGTACTTC
TRBV28	TRBJ2-2	few	TRBD1	CASSPTGLGSNTGELFF	TGTGCCAGCAGTCCGACAGGGTTGGGTTCCAACACCGGGGAGCTGTTTTTT
TRBV15	TRBJ1-5	.	TRBD1	CATARTGGQPQHF	TGTGCCACCGCTCGAACAGGGGGCCAGCCCCAGCATTTT